The 27 T cell receptor beta chains reported below all come from one sample, sequenced in a study of identical twins. MiXCR was run by TCRdb on the 5' RACE reads, yielding one entry per CDR3 protein. The sample yields about 490,000 distinct CDR3 sequences, about 16% seen once. This sample also belongs to another study, concerning yellow fever vaccine responses in identical twins.

The sample comprised CD4+ T cells sorted from blood. The receptor set was obtained from a woman in her late teens or twenties in good health.

The rearrangement uses TRBV5-1 and TRBJ2-3; D is unclear. The V end lost 4 bases, the J end lost 0 bases, and 15 bases lay between the germline ends. The CDR3 is 16 residues long. Looked up from germline, CDR1 is SGHRS and CDR2 is YFSETQ. DNA for the CDR3: TGCGCCAGCAGCCTAGGACGAGGAGCTAGCACAGATACGCAGTATTTT. Its translation is CASSLGRGASTDTQYF.

The chain has TRBV5-1 and TRBJ2-4, with no clear D. V shed 0 bases and J shed 0 bases, with 10 bases lying between them. CDR1 is SGHRS and CDR2 is YFSETQ in the germline V gene. The CDR3 spans 16 residues. The CDR3 region has the DNA TGCGCCAGCAGCTTGGGGACCTTAATAGCCAAAAACATTCAGTACTTC. Translating gives CASSLGTLIAKNIQYF.

This clonotype was recorded many times. The genes are TRBV5-1 and TRBJ2-3; D perhaps matches TRBD2 (6 bases). This CDR3 spans 14 amino acids. V was shortened by 3 bases and J by 2 bases, with 10 bases between the two germline ends. The germline gives CDR1 SGHRS, CDR2 YFSETQ. CDR3 residues: CASSWTDYTDTQYF. The CDR3 region has the DNA TGCGCCAGCAGCTGGACGGACTACACAGATACGCAGTATTTT.

This chain connects TRBV5-1 to TRBJ2-1; 7 nucleotides match TRBD2. V lost 0 bases, J lost 3 bases, and 6 bases stayed unmatched. CDR3 length: 16 amino acids. CDR1 is SGHRS and CDR2 is YFSETQ in the germline V gene. Written as DNA, the CDR3 is TGCGCCAGCAGCTTGGGGTCTTGGGACTACTACAATGAGCAGTTCTTC. Translated, it gives CASSLGSWDYYNEQFF.

The V and J genes are TRBV27 and TRBJ2-1; a possible D gene is TRBD2 (5 bases). The V and J ends lost 2 bases and 9 bases respectively, with 14 bases between them. The germline gives CDR1 MNHEY, CDR2 SMNVEV (reference sequence). The CDR3 is 14 amino acids. CDR3 bases: TGTGCCAGCAGTTTAGGGGTAGCGACGGGTGAGCAGTTCTTC. This codes for CASSLGVATGEQFF.

The chain joins TRBV28 to TRBJ2-1; no definite D call. The V gene's germline CDR1 is MDHEN and CDR2 SYDVKM. The V gene lost 7 bases and the J gene lost 0 bases, with 16 bases spanning the gap. The CDR3 length is 16 residues. CDR3 sequence: CASNSNGASSYNEQFF. CDR3 bases: TGTGCCAGCAATAGCAATGGCGCGAGCTCCTACAATGAGCAGTTCTTC.

The gene calls are TRBV24-1 and TRBJ2-5; D perhaps matches TRBD1 (6 bases). The germline CDR1 and CDR2 sequences are KGHDR and SFDVKD. CDR3 size: 12 residues. With 9 bases removed from V and 5 bases from J, the gap between germline ends came to 12 bases. The DNA for the CDR3 is TGTGCCACCGGTGCCCAGGGGGAGACCCAGTACTTC. Residues: CATGAQGETQYF.

The rearrangement uses TRBV3-1 and TRBJ2-2, with D perhaps matching TRBD1 (6 bases). V was clipped by 3 bases and J by 0 bases, with 14 bases between them. CDR1 and CDR2 (germline): LGHDT, YNNKEL (reference sequence). The CDR3 is 17 amino acids. In DNA form, the CDR3 reads TGTGCCAGCAGCCACCCACTTTCAGGGGCGAACACCGGGGAGCTGTTTTTT. Translating it yields CASSHPLSGANTGELFF.

The chain employs TRBV14 and TRBJ1-4; D is unclear. V dropped 3 bases and J dropped 10 bases, with 9 bases sitting between them. CDR1 is SGHDN, CDR2 FVKESK, per germline. The CDR3 extends over 12 amino acids. This CDR3 reads CASSQAFGKLFF. In DNA, the CDR3 is TGTGCCAGCAGCCAGGCCTTTGGAAAACTGTTTTTT.

V is TRBV7-2 and J is TRBJ1-5, with a weak D call TRBD1 (6 bases). The CDR3 contains 13 residues. V lost 5 bases and J lost 7, with 12 bases in between. Looked up from germline, CDR1 is SGHTA and CDR2 is FQGNSA. Written as DNA, the CDR3 is TGTGCCAGCAGCGCCAGACAGGCACAGCCCCAGCATTTT. It codes for CASSARQAQPQHF. The variable domain in full, completed from reference TRBV7-2 and TRBJ1-5, reads GAGVSQSPSNKVTEKGKDVELRCDPISGHTALYWYRQSLGQGLEFLIYFQGNSAPDKSGLPSDRFSAERTGGSVSTLTIQRTQQEDSAVYLCASSARQAQPQHFGDGTRLSIL.

The chain combines TRBV21-1 with TRBJ2-1; no DNA check was done on the table's D call, TRBD1. TRBV21-1 is a pseudogene locus. The CDR3 is made up of 15 amino acids. The CDR3 loop is CASSKATAGFYEQFF. The CDR3 DNA sequence: TGTGCCAGCAGCAAAGCGACCGCAGGGTTTTATGAGCAGTTCTTC.

This clonotype was recorded a few times. The V and J genes are TRBV28 and TRBJ1-4; D ambiguous. This CDR3 comprises 11 residues. V gave up 5 bases and J gave up 7 bases, with 5 bases separating them. CDR1 MDHEN and CDR2 SYDVKM come from the germline V gene. CDR3 DNA: TGTGCCAGCAGTCGTATTGAAAAACTGTTTTTT. This codes for CASSRIEKLFF.

This clonotype was counted once. The rearrangement links TRBV5-6 to TRBJ2-7, with 9 bases that match TRBD1. J was trimmed by 7 bases and V by 4 bases; bases with no gene match: 12. Germline CDR1 reads SGHDT; CDR2 reads YYEEEE. This CDR3 has 15 residues. CDR3 DNA: TGTGCCAGCAGCCGAACCAGGACAGGGGCTAGAGAGCAGTACGTC. Its translation: CASSRTRTGAREQYV.

The chain joins TRBV12-3 or TRBV12-4 to TRBJ2-1, with D unclear. The CDR3 runs 14 residues. Trimming stripped 1 base from V and 0 bases from J, with 4 bases between. The CDR3 here is CASSLGNSYNEQFF. CDR3 in DNA: TGTGCCAGCAGTTTAGGGAACTCCTACAATGAGCAGTTCTTC.

The chain employs TRBV29-1 and TRBJ2-2; 9 bases agree with TRBD2. The length of the CDR3 is 14 residues. V trimming: 6 bases; J trimming: 4 bases; junction bases outside the gene matches: 6. Germline loops: CDR1 SQVTM, CDR2 ANQGSEA. In DNA form, the CDR3 reads TGCAGCGTCCCGCGGGGGGGGGCCACCGGGGAGCTGTTTTTT. Translated: CSVPRGGATGELFF.

The chain carries TRBV24-1 and TRBJ2-1; tentative D call: TRBD2 (5 bases). The CDR3 loop spans 14 amino acids. Germline CDR1 KGHDR, CDR2 SFDVKD. V dropped 3 bases and J dropped 7 bases, with 12 bases sitting between them. In DNA, the CDR3 is TGTGCCACCAGTGATATACTAGACGGAAATGAGCAGTTCTTC. The encoded protein is CATSDILDGNEQFF.

In its sample, this clonotype was seen a few times. The genes are TRBV20-1 and TRBJ2-2; TRBD2 agrees at 7 bases. Per germline, CDR1 DFQATT and CDR2 SNEGSKA (reference sequence). The CDR3 totals 15 residues. The J segment lost 6 bases and the V segment lost 1 base, leaving 8 bases of the junction unmatched. CDR3 sequence reads: CSARVGGRWAGELFF. In nucleotides, the CDR3 is TGCAGTGCTAGAGTGGGGGGGAGATGGGCCGGGGAGCTGTTTTTT.

In nucleotides, the CDR3 is TGTGCCAGCAGCTTCCCCCTAGCGGGTGGAGAGACCCAGTACTTC. As protein: CASSFPLAGGETQYF. The chain joins TRBV7-9 to TRBJ2-5, with TRBD2 matching over 8 bases. Trimming took 3 bases from V and 4 from J; bases not matched to a gene: 7. The CDR3 totals 15 residues. Germline V gene lookup returns CDR1 SEHNR and CDR2 FQNEAQ (reference sequence).

This clonotype has only a few counts. The genes are TRBV3-1 and TRBJ1-4; D gene unclear. This CDR3 region has 12 residues. Trimming left V 4 bases short and J 10 bases short, with 10 bases between. Germline V gene sequence: CDR1 LGHDT, CDR2 YNNKEL (reference sequence). The CDR3 protein is CASSPLSGKLFF. The DNA of the CDR3 is TGTGCCAGCAGCCCTCTGTCAGGAAAACTGTTTTTT. Supplemented by reference TRBV3-1 and TRBJ1-4, the full variable domain reads DTAVSQTPKYLVTQMGNDKSIKCEQNLGHDTMYWYKQDSKKFLKIMFSYNNKELIINETVPNRFSPKSPDKAHLNLHINSLELGDSAVYFCASSPLSGKLFFGSGTQLSVL.

This clonotype was counted a few times. CDR3 amino acids: CASSLREIYNEQFF. The CDR3 DNA reads TGTGCCAGCAGCTTAAGGGAGATCTACAATGAGCAGTTCTTC. The chain carries TRBV7-9 and TRBJ2-1, with D possibly matching TRBD2 (5 bases). The CDR3 loop spans 14 amino acids. The ends were cut back, 2 bases at V and 3 bases at J, with 8 bases in the middle. Germline-derived CDR1 and CDR2 are SEHNR and FQNEAQ (reference sequence).

This clonotype has ten or more counts. The CDR3 reads CASSFPSGLTDTQYF. CDR3 bases: TGTGCCAGCAGCTTCCCCAGCGGTCTCACAGATACGCAGTATTTT. The rearrangement links TRBV7-2 to TRBJ2-3; tentative D call: TRBD2 (5 bases). V lost 3 bases and J 2 bases, leaving 12 bases between the germline ends. CDR1 SGHTA and CDR2 FQGNSA come from the germline V gene. The CDR3 is made up of 15 amino acids.

This clonotype was seen repeatedly, ten times or more. The CDR3 DNA reads TGTGCCAGCAGTTTGCCAGGGGATAATTCACCCCTCCACTTT. This translates into CASSLPGDNSPLHF. The rearrangement joins TRBV12-3 or TRBV12-4 to TRBJ1-6, with a weak D call TRBD1 (6 bases). The V gene lost 3 bases and the J gene lost 5 bases, with 8 bases spanning the gap. This CDR3 is 14 amino acids long.

This clonotype was counted between two and nine times. The genes are TRBV6-6 and TRBJ1-5; D remains ambiguous. Germline V gene data show CDR1 as MNHNY and CDR2 as SVGAGI (reference sequence). V was cut by 2 bases and J by 9 bases, with 8 bases left in between. CDR3 length: 12 amino acids. CDR3 amino acids: CASSYPAGPQHF. CDR3 bases: TGTGCCAGCAGTTACCCCGCCGGGCCCCAGCATTTT.

V and J are TRBV21-1 and TRBJ1-2; the table calls TRBD1, which could not be checked here. TRBV21-1 is tagged as a pseudogene. CDR3 length equals 14 residues. The CDR3 nucleotides are TGTGCCAGCAGCACCCCTGCCAGGGTTTGTGGCTACACCTTC. This codes for CASSTPARVCGYTF.

The chain couples TRBV2 to TRBJ1-2; D unresolved. Germline V lookup: CDR1 SNHLY, CDR2 FYNNEI. CDR3 length: 13 residues. The ends were cut back, 6 bases at V and 0 bases at J, with 8 bases in the middle. DNA of the CDR3: TGTGCCAGCAGCGAGACACCTAACTATGGCTACACCTTC. As protein: CASSETPNYGYTF.

This clonotype was counted a few times. Here the CDR3 DNA reads TGCAGTGCTAGAGAGCGGCCGACAAGCGACGAGCAGTACTTC. This translates into CSARERPTSDEQYF. The genes are TRBV20-1 and TRBJ2-7, with D unresolved. The CDR3 extends over 14 amino acids. CDR1 and CDR2 (germline): DFQATT, SNEGSKA (reference sequence). V lost 0 bases and J 5 bases, leaving 14 bases between the germline ends.

This clonotype appeared many times. The chain recombines TRBV5-1 with TRBJ2-2, with TRBD2 matching 9 bases. CDR1 is SGHRS and CDR2 is YFSETQ in the germline V gene. With V trimmed by 4 bases and J by 0 bases, 4 bases remained unmatched. The CDR3 sequence is 16 residues long. DNA of the CDR3: TGCGCCAGCAGCCCTCTAGCGGGGACGAACACCGGGGAGCTGTTTTTT. It translates to CASSPLAGTNTGELFF.